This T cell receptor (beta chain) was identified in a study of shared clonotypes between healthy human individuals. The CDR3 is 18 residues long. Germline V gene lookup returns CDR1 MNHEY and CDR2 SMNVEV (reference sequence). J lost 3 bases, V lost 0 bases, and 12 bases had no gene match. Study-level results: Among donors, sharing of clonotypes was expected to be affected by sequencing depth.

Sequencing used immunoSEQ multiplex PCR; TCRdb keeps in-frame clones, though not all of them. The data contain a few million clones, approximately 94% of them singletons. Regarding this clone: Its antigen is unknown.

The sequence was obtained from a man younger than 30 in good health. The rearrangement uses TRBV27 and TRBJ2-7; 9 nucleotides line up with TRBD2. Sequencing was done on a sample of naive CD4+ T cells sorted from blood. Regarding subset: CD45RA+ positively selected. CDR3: CASSLSRPGWRGGYEQYF. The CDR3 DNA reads TGTGCCAGCAGTTTATCACGACCCGGGTGGCGGGGGGGCTACGAGCAGTACTTC.